A single sample gave rise to the 30 T cell receptor beta chains below, sequenced in a study of neoadjuvant anti-PD-1 for oral cavity cancer. The method was immunoSEQ multiplex PCR; TCRdb's version includes in-frame clones alone and lacks a portion of them. The sample has approximately 16,000 clones, 35% to 50% seen once. Time point specified: after neoadjuvant nivolumab, at surgical resection. Sequenced material: tumor tissue, taken after nivolumab (anti-PD-1) treatment. The receptors derive from a person between 35 and 79 years old with oral cavity squamous cell carcinoma.

The chain joins TRBV5-1 to TRBJ1-4; 9 bases map to TRBD1. The J segment lost 7 bases and the V segment lost 4 bases, leaving 5 bases of the junction unmatched. The CDR3 is 14 residues long. Germline V gene data show CDR1 as SGHRS and CDR2 as YFSETQ. Written as DNA, the CDR3 is TGCGCCAGCAGCACCGGGACAGGGTCTGAAAAACTGTTTTTT. This sequence encodes CASSTGTGSEKLFF. Supplemented by reference TRBV5-1 and TRBJ1-4, the full variable domain reads KAGVTQTPRYLIKTRGQQVTLSCSPISGHRSVSWYQQTPGQGLQFLFEYFSETQRNKGNFPGRFSGRQFSNSRSEMNVSTLELGDSALYLCASSTGTGSEKLFFGSGTQLSVL.

This clone was recorded a few times. The CDR3 DNA is TGTGCCAGCAGTTTATTTAGCAGGGAAGGCCATGGCTACACCTTC. Residues: CASSLFSREGHGYTF. The chain combines TRBV28 with TRBJ1-2; the D gene is possibly TRBD1 (5 bases). Germline V gene sequence: CDR1 MDHEN, CDR2 SYDVKM. Trimming removed 1 base from V and 6 bases from J, with 15 bases in between. The CDR3 is 15 amino acids.

This clone was detected ten times or more. The sample contains more than one DNA sequence encoding this CDR3. CDR3 amino acids: CASSPAQNNSPLHF. The CDR3 coding sequence is TGTGCCAGCTCACCAGCGCAGAATAATTCACCCCTCCACTTT. The rearrangement joins TRBV18 to TRBJ1-6; no reliable D call. Germline CDR1 and CDR2: KGHSH and LQKENI. This CDR3 comprises 14 residues. V was shortened by 2 bases and J by 5 bases, with 7 bases between the two germline ends.

There are a few counts of this clone. The chain joins TRBV6-5 to TRBJ2-7, with 7 bases fitting TRBD1. After removal of 6 bases from V and 3 bases from J, the junction contained 8 bases not matched to a gene. In germline, CDR1 is MNHEY, CDR2 SVGAGI. CDR3 size: 14 residues. The CDR3 spells CASRRPGQFYEQYF. Written as DNA, the CDR3 is TGTGCCAGCAGACGACCGGGACAGTTCTACGAGCAGTACTTC.

The J gene is TRBJ1-5, the V gene TRBV19; 9 bases are shared with TRBD1. The CDR3 is made up of 14 amino acids. CDR1 is LNHDA and CDR2 is SQIVND in the germline V gene (reference sequence). The ends lost 6 bases at V and 2 bases at J; junction bases unmatched: 2. CDR3 sequence reads: CASSRDRGNQPQHF. As DNA, the CDR3 is TGTGCCAGTAGCCGGGACAGGGGCAATCAGCCCCAGCATTTT. Based on the CDR3 plus reference TRBV19 and TRBJ1-5, the full variable domain is DGGITQSPKYLFRKEGQNVTLSCEQNLNHDAMYWYRQDPGQGLRLIYYSQIVNDFQKGDIAEGYSVSREKKESFPLTVTSAQKNPTAFYLCASSRDRGNQPQHFGDGTRLSIL.

A few counts support this clone. The genes are TRBV7-6 and TRBJ1-1; D not certain. The CDR3 is 13 residues long. Trimming removed 8 bases at V and 0 bases at J, with 10 bases between. Per germline, CDR1 SGHVS and CDR2 FNYEAQ. The CDR3 nucleotides read TGTGCCAGCGGGAAGGACTTGAACACTGAAGCTTTCTTT. This gives the protein CASGKDLNTEAFF.

This clone was detected a few times. The V and J genes are TRBV19 and TRBJ1-5, with 10 bases identical to TRBD1. The J segment lost 7 bases and the V segment lost 9 bases, leaving 3 bases of the junction unmatched. CDR3 length: 12 amino acids. Germline loops: CDR1 LNHDA, CDR2 SQIVND (reference sequence). In DNA, the CDR3 is TGTGCCAGCGGGACAGGGGTGCAGCCCCAGCATTTT. The encoded protein is CASGTGVQPQHF.

This chain links TRBV6-1 with TRBJ2-1; no clear D. Germline-derived CDR1 and CDR2 are MNHNS and SASEGT. CDR3 size: 18 residues. The V end lost 4 bases, the J end lost 0 bases, and 19 bases lay between the germline ends. CDR3 in amino acids: CASSVYDPRMSSYNEQFF. The CDR3 DNA is TGTGCCAGCAGTGTTTACGACCCAAGGATGAGCTCCTACAATGAGCAGTTCTTC.

This clone was seen only a few times. The chain is built from TRBV7-3 and TRBJ2-2; perhaps D is TRBD1 or TRBD2 (5 bases each). The length of the CDR3 is 14 residues. V lost 5 bases and J 9 bases, leaving 16 bases between the germline ends. The germline CDR1 and CDR2 sequences are SGHTA and FQGTGA. The CDR3 here is CASSPGPRKRELFF. The CDR3 DNA sequence: TGTGCCAGCAGCCCGGGACCCAGGAAGCGGGAGCTGTTTTTT.

This clone has only a few counts. The DNA of the CDR3 is TGTGCCAGCAGCTTAGCGGACACTCTCTACGAGCAGTACTTC. Protein product: CASSLADTLYEQYF. The genes are TRBV7-6 and TRBJ2-7, with D possibly matching TRBD1 (5 bases). The V gene's germline CDR1 is SGHVS and CDR2 FNYEAQ. Trimming took off 0 bases at V and 3 bases at J, with 9 bases between the two ends. The CDR3 consists of 14 residues.

V is TRBV10-3 and J is TRBJ2-5, with D hard to call. The V gene lost 2 bases and the J gene lost 5 bases, with 15 bases spanning the gap. The CDR3 is made up of 15 amino acids. The germline gives CDR1 ENHRY, CDR2 SYGVKD. DNA for the CDR3: TGTGCCATCAGTGAGACCCAGCGCGGTTACGAGACCCAGTACTTC. Amino acids: CAISETQRGYETQYF.

The chain combines TRBV29-1 with TRBJ2-7; tentatively, D is TRBD2 (6 bases). Per the germline V gene, CDR1 is SQVTM and CDR2 is ANQGSEA. This CDR3 contains 17 residues. The V end was cut by 6 bases, the J end by 0 bases, with 24 bases between. CDR3 residues: CSVEGSSEGQVSYEQYF. The CDR3 bases are TGCAGCGTGGAGGGGAGTAGTGAGGGGCAAGTCTCCTACGAGCAGTACTTC.

The sample holds a few counts of this clone. The chain carries TRBV7-9 and TRBJ2-5; D unclear. This CDR3 has 14 amino acids. Per the germline V gene, CDR1 is SEHNR and CDR2 is FQNEAQ (reference sequence). With 2 bases removed from V and 4 bases from J, the gap between germline ends came to 11 bases. The DNA of the CDR3 is TGTGCCAGCAGCTTATTTGGTCGTTTAGAGACCCAGTACTTC. It is translated as CASSLFGRLETQYF.

This clone was observed a handful of times. In nucleotides, the CDR3 is TGTGCCAGCTCCCGACAGGGTAGCGCTTCACCCCTCCACTTT. Protein product: CASSRQGSASPLHF. The genes are TRBV18 and TRBJ1-6; 7 bases align to TRBD1. Trimming cost V 6 bases and J 9 bases; bases outside gene matches: 8. Germline V CDR1 and CDR2: KGHSH, LQKENI. The length of the CDR3 is 14 residues.

Here the CDR3 DNA reads TGCGCCAGCAGCAGGAAGACAGGGGAGAACTATGGCTACACCTTC. This translates into CASSRKTGENYGYTF. The chain links TRBV4-1 to TRBJ1-2; 8 bases agree with TRBD1. V shed 5 bases and J 2 bases; nucleotides not matched to a gene: 7. The germline CDR1 and CDR2 sequences are MGHRA and YSYEKL. This CDR3 contains 15 residues.

A few counts support this clone. The V call is TRBV9, the J call TRBJ1-1; the D gene is possibly TRBD1 (5 bases). The germline CDR1 and CDR2 sequences are SGDLS and YYNGEE. The ends were cut back, 4 bases at V and 3 bases at J, with 16 bases in the middle. The CDR3 is 15 residues long. The CDR3 reads CASSPLSGGDTEAFF. CDR3 coding DNA: TGTGCCAGCAGCCCCCTATCGGGGGGAGACACTGAAGCTTTCTTT.

The chain uses TRBV7-2 and TRBJ1-1; 7 bases agree with TRBD1. This CDR3 is built from 13 residues. Trimming removed 4 bases from V and 6 bases from J; junction bases left unmatched: 5. Germline CDR1 reads SGHTA; CDR2 reads FQGNSA. In DNA, the CDR3 is TGTGCCAGCAGCTCGACAGGGTTCTCTGAAGCTTTCTTT. Protein: CASSSTGFSEAFF.

This clone was seen repeatedly, ten times or more. This chain uses TRBV25-1 with TRBJ2-2, with a weak D call TRBD1 (6 bases). In germline, CDR1 is MGHDK, CDR2 SYGVNS. Trimming pared 6 bases from V and 6 bases from J, leaving 11 bases between. CDR3 size: 13 residues. The CDR3 spells CASRQQGAGELFF. Here the CDR3 DNA reads TGTGCCAGCAGACAACAGGGAGCCGGGGAGCTGTTTTTT.

This clone was observed many times. V gene TRBV4-2 combines with J gene TRBJ1-2, with D tentatively TRBD1 (6 bases). V gave up 2 bases and J gave up 0 bases, with 13 bases separating them. Germline-derived CDR1 and CDR2 are LGHNA and YNFKEQ. The CDR3 sequence is 16 residues long. CDR3 residues: CASSQLWTEANYGYTF. The CDR3 DNA is TGTGCCAGCAGCCAACTTTGGACAGAAGCTAACTATGGCTACACCTTC.

This clone occurred once. The rearrangement joins TRBV9 to TRBJ2-2; TRBD2 matches 8 bases. Germline V gene data show CDR1 as SGDLS and CDR2 as YYNGEE. The CDR3 sequence is 17 residues long. V shed 0 bases, J shed 4 bases, and the junction held 8 bases outside the gene matches. CDR3 protein: CASSVAGGLASTGELFF. The CDR3 bases are TGTGCCAGCAGCGTAGCGGGGGGGCTAGCAAGCACCGGGGAGCTGTTTTTT.

The chain combines TRBV7-9 with TRBJ2-5; 10 bases are a match to TRBD1. This CDR3 has 14 amino acids. The V gene end was trimmed by 4 bases and the J gene end by 4 bases; junction bases not matched to a gene: 3. The germline V gene encodes CDR1 SEHNR and CDR2 FQNEAQ (reference sequence). CDR3 in amino acids: CASSSTGGVETQYF. In DNA, the CDR3 is TGTGCCAGCAGCTCGACAGGGGGCGTAGAGACCCAGTACTTC.

This clone was seen only a few times. The chain employs TRBV7-2 and TRBJ1-1; unclear D gene. V was cut by 5 bases and J by 2 bases, with 9 bases left in between. The length of the CDR3 is 13 residues. Germline-derived CDR1 and CDR2 are SGHTA and FQGNSA. The CDR3 region has the DNA TGTGCCAGCAGCACGTTCCTAAACACTGAAGCTTTCTTT. Protein: CASSTFLNTEAFF.

The sample holds a few counts of this clone. This sequence joins TRBV7-9 and TRBJ1-6, with D tentatively TRBD1 (6 bases). Germline V gene data show CDR1 as SEHNR and CDR2 as FQNEAQ (reference sequence). Trimming took off 5 bases at V and 7 bases at J, with 18 bases between the two ends. CDR3 length: 16 amino acids. This chain's CDR3 is CASSASQGRANSPLHF. The CDR3 DNA reads TGTGCCAGCAGCGCGTCACAGGGTCGTGCGAATTCACCCCTCCACTTT.

This clone has only a few counts. V is TRBV19 and J is TRBJ1-2; unclear D gene. CDR1 is LNHDA, CDR2 SQIVND, per germline (reference sequence). The germline V and J ends were trimmed by 3 bases and 2 bases, with 10 bases remaining between them. The CDR3 has 14 residues. The DNA of the CDR3 is TGTGCCAGTAGTATGTCCGGAGGGAACTATGGCTACACCTTC. It is translated as CASSMSGGNYGYTF.

V is TRBV7-2 and J is TRBJ2-7, with TRBD2 matching 8 bases. Trimming cost V 7 bases and J 4 bases; bases outside gene matches: 9. Germline CDR1 is SGHTA and CDR2 is FQGNSA. The CDR3 is 14 amino acids. CDR3 sequence reads: CASTPGGGPYEQYF. DNA for the CDR3: TGTGCCAGCACTCCAGGCGGGGGGCCGTACGAGCAGTACTTC.

The genes are TRBV7-2 and TRBJ1-2; D uncertain. V lost 1 base, J lost 8 bases, and 11 bases lay in between. Germline V lookup: CDR1 SGHTA, CDR2 FQGNSA. The CDR3 has 13 amino acids. The CDR3 DNA is TGTGCCAGCAGCTTAGATCCCCGGCGGGGCTACACCTTC. Its protein product is CASSLDPRRGYTF.

This clone was detected only a few times. The V gene is TRBV28, the J gene TRBJ1-2; 7 bases match TRBD1. The germline V gene has CDR1 MDHEN and CDR2 SYDVKM. The junction had 8 bases not matched to a gene; V was cut back by 5 bases and J by 8 bases. This CDR3 is 13 amino acids long. CDR3 protein: CASSVDRAQGYTF. CDR3 DNA sequence: TGTGCCAGCAGTGTCGACAGGGCTCAGGGCTACACCTTC.

J is TRBJ1-1 and V is TRBV5-4, with 9 bases identical to TRBD1. CDR1 and CDR2 (germline): SGHNT, YYREEE (reference sequence). The length of the CDR3 is 15 residues. V dropped 3 bases and J dropped 1; count of bases not matched to a gene: 4. The CDR3 nucleotides are TGTGCCAGCAGCTCCTGGGACAGGGAGAACACTGAAGCTTTCTTT. Protein sequence: CASSSWDRENTEAFF.

This chain links TRBV6-1 with TRBJ2-3; TRBD2 matches 13 bases. J was trimmed by 6 bases and V by 5 bases; bases with no gene match: 5. This CDR3 comprises 15 residues. The germline V gene encodes CDR1 MNHNS and CDR2 SASEGT. The CDR3 loop reads CASSTLAGGVDTQYF. The CDR3 nucleotides read TGTGCCAGCAGTACACTAGCGGGGGGGGTTGATACGCAGTATTTT.

This clone occurred a few times. The V and J genes are TRBV19 and TRBJ1-2; 8 bases map to TRBD1. J was trimmed by 8 bases and V by 7 bases; bases with no gene match: 6. This CDR3 comprises 12 residues. The germline CDR1 and CDR2 sequences are LNHDA and SQIVND (reference sequence). The CDR3 loop reads CASNSAGGGYTF. The CDR3 DNA reads as TGTGCCAGTAATTCGGCAGGGGGCGGCTACACCTTC.